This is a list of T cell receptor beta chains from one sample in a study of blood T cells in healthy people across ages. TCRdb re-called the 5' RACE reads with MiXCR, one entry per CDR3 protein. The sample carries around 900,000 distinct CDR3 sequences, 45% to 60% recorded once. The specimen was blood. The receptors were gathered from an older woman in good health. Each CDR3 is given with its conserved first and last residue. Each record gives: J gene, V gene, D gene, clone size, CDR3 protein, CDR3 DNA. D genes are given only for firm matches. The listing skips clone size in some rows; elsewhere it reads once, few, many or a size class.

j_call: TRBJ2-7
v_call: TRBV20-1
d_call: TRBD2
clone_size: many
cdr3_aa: CSARDSSGRSYEQYF
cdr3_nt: TGCAGTGCTAGAGATTCCAGCGGGAGATCCTACGAGCAGTACTTC

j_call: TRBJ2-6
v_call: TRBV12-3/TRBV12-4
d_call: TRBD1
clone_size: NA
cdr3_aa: CASSSRQRGQGRSGANVLTF
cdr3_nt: TGTGCCAGCAGTTCGCGCCAAAGGGGACAGGGGAGGTCTGGGGCCAACGTCCTGACTTTC

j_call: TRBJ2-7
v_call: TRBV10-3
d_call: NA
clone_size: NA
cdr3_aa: CAISGHGGGDGGEQYF
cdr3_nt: TGTGCCATCAGTGGCCATGGGGGAGGTGATGGAGGCGAGCAGTACTTC

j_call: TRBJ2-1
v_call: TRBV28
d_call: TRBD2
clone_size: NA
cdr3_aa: CANSPIAGWNYNEQFF
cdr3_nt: TGTGCCAACAGCCCGATAGCGGGATGGAACTACAATGAGCAGTTCTTC

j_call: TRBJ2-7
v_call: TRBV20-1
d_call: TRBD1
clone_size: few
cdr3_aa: CSASLPGQGSYEQYF
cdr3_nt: TGCAGTGCTAGCCTGCCGGGACAGGGGTCCTACGAGCAGTACTTC

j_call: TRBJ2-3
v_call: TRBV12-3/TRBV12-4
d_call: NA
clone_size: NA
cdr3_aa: CASSPRRGPTTDTQYF
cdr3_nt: TGTGCCAGCAGCCCCAGGAGGGGGCCCACCACAGATACGCAGTATTTT

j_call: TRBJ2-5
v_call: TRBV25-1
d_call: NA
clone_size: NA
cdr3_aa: CASSLLPGTTSQGGKETQYF
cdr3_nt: TGTGCCAGCAGTTTGCTACCTGGGACAACCTCTCAGGGAGGAAAAGAGACCCAGTACTTC

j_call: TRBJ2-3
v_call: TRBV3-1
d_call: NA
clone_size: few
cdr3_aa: CASRLDLTDTQYF
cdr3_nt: TGTGCCAGCAGGTTGGATCTCACAGATACGCAGTATTTT

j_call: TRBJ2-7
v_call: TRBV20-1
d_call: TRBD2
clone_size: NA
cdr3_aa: CSASLAGVAFGQYF
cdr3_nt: TGCAGTGCTAGCCTAGCGGGAGTGGCGTTTGGGCAGTACTTC

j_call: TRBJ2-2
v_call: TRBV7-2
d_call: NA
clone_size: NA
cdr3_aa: CASSFFGGWSTGELFF
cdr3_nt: TGTGCCAGCAGCTTTTTCGGGGGATGGAGCACCGGGGAGCTGTTTTTT

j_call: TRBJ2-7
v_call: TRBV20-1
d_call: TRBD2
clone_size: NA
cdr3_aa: CSARILAGLYEQYF
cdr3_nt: TGCAGTGCTAGGATCCTAGCGGGGCTTTACGAGCAGTACTTC

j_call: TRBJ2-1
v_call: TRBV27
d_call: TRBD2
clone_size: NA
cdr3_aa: CASSPLTTSGSIEQFF
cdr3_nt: TGTGCCAGCAGTCCGCTCACGACTAGCGGGAGTATTGAGCAGTTCTTC

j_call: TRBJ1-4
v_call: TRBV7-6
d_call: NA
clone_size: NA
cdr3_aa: CASSGMGTVVNEKLFF
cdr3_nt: TGTGCCAGCAGCGGTATGGGGACGGTCGTTAATGAAAAACTGTTTTTT

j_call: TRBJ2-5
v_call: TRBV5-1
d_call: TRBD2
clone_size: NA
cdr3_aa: CASSFRTSGSDPWEQYF
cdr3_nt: TGCGCCAGCAGCTTTAGGACTAGCGGGAGTGACCCCTGGGAGCAGTACTTC

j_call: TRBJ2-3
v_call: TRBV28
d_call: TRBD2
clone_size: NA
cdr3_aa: CASSHLAGGLTQYF
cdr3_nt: TGTGCCAGCAGTCATCTAGCGGGAGGACTAACGCAGTATTTT

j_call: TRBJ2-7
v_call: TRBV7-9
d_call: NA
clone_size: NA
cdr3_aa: CASSPIQATLGIYEQYF
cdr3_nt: TGTGCCAGCAGCCCGATACAGGCCACCCTAGGGATCTACGAGCAGTACTTC

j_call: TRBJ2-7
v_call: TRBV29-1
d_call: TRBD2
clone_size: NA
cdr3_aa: CSGLAGGNEQYF
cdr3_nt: TGCAGCGGACTAGCGGGAGGAAACGAGCAGTACTTC

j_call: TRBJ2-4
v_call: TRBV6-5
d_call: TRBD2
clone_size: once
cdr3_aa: CASSSVTGTSGSEQYF
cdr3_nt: TGTGCCAGCAGTAGCGTCACCGGGACTAGCGGGAGTGAGCAGTACTTC

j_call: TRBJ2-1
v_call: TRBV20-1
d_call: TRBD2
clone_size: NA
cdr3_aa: CSARDRRAAGAYNEQFF
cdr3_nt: TGCAGTGCTAGAGATCGAAGGGCAGCGGGGGCTTACAATGAGCAGTTCTTC

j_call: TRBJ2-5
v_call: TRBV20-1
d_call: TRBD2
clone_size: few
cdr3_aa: CSATRLAGGSPETQYF
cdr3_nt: TGCAGTGCTACTCGACTAGCGGGAGGCTCCCCAGAGACCCAGTACTTC

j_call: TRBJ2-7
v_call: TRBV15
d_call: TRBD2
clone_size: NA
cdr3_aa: CATSRVGSGMGSYEQYF
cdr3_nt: TGTGCCACCAGCAGAGTCGGTAGCGGGATGGGATCCTACGAGCAGTACTTC

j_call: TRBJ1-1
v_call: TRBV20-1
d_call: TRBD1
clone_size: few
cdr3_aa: CSAPRQGMNTEAFF
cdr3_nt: TGCAGTGCTCCGCGACAGGGGATGAACACTGAAGCTTTCTTT

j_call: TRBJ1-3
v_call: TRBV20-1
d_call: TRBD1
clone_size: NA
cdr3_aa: CSASRGSGNTIYF
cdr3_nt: TGCAGTGCTAGCAGGGGGTCCGGAAACACCATATATTTT

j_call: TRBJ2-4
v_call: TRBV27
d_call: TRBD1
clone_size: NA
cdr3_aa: CANSDRGAKNIQYF
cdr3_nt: TGTGCCAACAGCGACAGGGGAGCCAAAAACATTCAGTACTTC

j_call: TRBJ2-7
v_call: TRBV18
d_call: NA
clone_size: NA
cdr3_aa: CASSPPGGRRSYEQYF
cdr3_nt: TGTGCCAGCTCACCACCGGGGGGTCGTCGTTCCTACGAGCAGTACTTC

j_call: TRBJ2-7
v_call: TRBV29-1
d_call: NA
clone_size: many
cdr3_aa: CSVEQGYEQYF
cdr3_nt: TGCAGCGTCGAACAGGGATACGAGCAGTACTTC

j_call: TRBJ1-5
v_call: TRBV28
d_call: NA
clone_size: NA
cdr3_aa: CASSLHPLLRGGQPQHF
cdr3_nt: TGTGCCAGCTCCCTGCACCCACTTCTCAGGGGAGGACAGCCCCAGCATTTT

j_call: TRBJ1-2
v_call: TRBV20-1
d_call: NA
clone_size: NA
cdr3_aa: CATGQDGYGYTF
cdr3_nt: TGCGCAACCGGGCAGGACGGCTATGGCTACACCTTC

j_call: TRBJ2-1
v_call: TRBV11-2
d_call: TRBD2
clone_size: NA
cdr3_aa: CASSLDGAGGPRGSEQFF
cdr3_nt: TGTGCCAGCAGCTTAGATGGAGCGGGAGGGCCGAGGGGAAGTGAGCAGTTCTTC